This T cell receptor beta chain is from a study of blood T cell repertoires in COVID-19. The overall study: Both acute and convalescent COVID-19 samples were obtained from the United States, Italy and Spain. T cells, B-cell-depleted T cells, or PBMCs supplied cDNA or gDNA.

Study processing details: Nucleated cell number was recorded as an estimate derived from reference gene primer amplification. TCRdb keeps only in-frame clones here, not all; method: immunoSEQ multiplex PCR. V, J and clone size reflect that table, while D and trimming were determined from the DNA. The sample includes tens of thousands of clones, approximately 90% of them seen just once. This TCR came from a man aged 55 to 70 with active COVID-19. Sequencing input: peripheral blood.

The CDR3, as DNA: TGCGCCAGCAGAGGGGACTCCTTGAACACCGGGGAGCTGTTTTTT. Amino acids: CASRGDSLNTGELFF. The rearrangement links TRBV5-1 to TRBJ2-2; D possibly corresponds to TRBD2 (6 bases). This CDR3 region has 15 residues. The germline V gene encodes CDR1 SGHRS and CDR2 YFSETQ. Trimming took 5 bases from V and 1 from J, leaving 12 bases between them.